This passage covers 27 T cell receptor beta chains from one sample sequenced in a study of tumour-infiltrating T cells in Burkitt lymphoma. Generated by immunoSEQ multiplex PCR, the TCRdb table keeps only in-frame clones and is missing some. Of 750 to 1,000 clones listed, about 13% are singletons. Sequencing was done on a sample of tumor tissue. The receptors derive from a human donor with diffuse large B-cell lymphoma.

V gene TRBV5-4 combines with J gene TRBJ2-7; D possibly corresponds to TRBD1 (5 bases). Germline-derived CDR1 and CDR2 are SGHNT and YYREEE (reference sequence). Trimming removed 3 bases from V and 2 bases from J, with 12 bases in between. This CDR3 is built from 14 residues. CDR3 protein: CASSSGHSPYEQYF. In DNA, the CDR3 is TGTGCCAGCAGCTCCGGACATTCCCCCTACGAGCAGTACTTC. Complete variable domain (other parts from reference TRBV5-4 and TRBJ2-7): ETGVTQSPTHLIKTRGQQVTLRCSSQSGHNTVSWYQQALGQGPQFIFQYYREEENGRGNFPPRFSGLQFPNYSSELNVNALELDDSALYLCASSSGHSPYEQYFGPGTRLTVT.

This clone is large in the sample. The chain is built from TRBV5-6 and TRBJ2-1; TRBD1 agrees at 9 bases. The germline V gene encodes CDR1 SGHDT and CDR2 YYEEEE. This CDR3 region has 14 residues. J lost 7 bases, V lost 2 bases, and 4 bases had no gene match. As DNA, the CDR3 is TGTGCCAGCAGCTTTTGGACAGGGGAAAATGAGCAGTTCTTC. It yields the protein CASSFWTGENEQFF. Together with reference TRBV5-6 and TRBJ2-1, the CDR3 gives the full variable domain: DAGVTQSPTHLIKTRGQQVTLRCSPKSGHDTVSWYQQALGQGPQFIFQYYEEEERQRGNFPDRFSGHQFPNYSSELNVNALLLGDSALYLCASSFWTGENEQFFGPGTRLTVL.

V gene TRBV28 combines with J gene TRBJ1-5; D not certain. The CDR3 extends over 14 amino acids. V was pared by 2 bases and J by 7 bases, with 12 bases between. Germline CDR1 MDHEN, CDR2 SYDVKM. The CDR3 region is CASSLGGEIQPQHF. In DNA, the CDR3 is TGTGCCAGCAGTTTAGGCGGGGAGATCCAGCCCCAGCATTTT.

This clone was seen a handful of times. V is TRBV5-1 and J is TRBJ2-5; D not certain. V gave up 0 bases and J gave up 2 bases, with 5 bases separating them. The CDR3 is 13 residues long. Per germline, CDR1 SGHRS and CDR2 YFSETQ. CDR3 residues: CASSLAPQETQYF. CDR3 in DNA: TGCGCCAGCAGCTTGGCACCTCAAGAGACCCAGTACTTC.

This clone was counted between two and nine times. The gene calls are TRBV7-8 and TRBJ2-5; TRBD2 aligns across 16 bases. The CDR3 runs 17 residues. Germline V lookup: CDR1 SGHVS, CDR2 FQNEAQ. Losses at the gene ends were 6 bases for V and 5 bases for J; bases not matched to a gene: 9. The CDR3 loop reads CASRAGTSGRVGETQYF. The CDR3, as DNA: TGTGCCAGCAGGGCCGGGACTAGCGGGAGGGTGGGGGAGACCCAGTACTTC.

The chain employs TRBV11-2 and TRBJ2-3; TRBD2 is a possible D gene (5 bases). Trimming cost V 7 bases and J 3 bases, with 14 bases left between them. The CDR3 runs to 14 residues. The germline CDR1 and CDR2 sequences are SGHAT and FQNNGV. The CDR3 DNA follows: TGTGCCAGCAAGAGCTTAGGGAGTACAGATACGCAGTATTTT. Amino acids: CASKSLGSTDTQYF.

This clone has a handful of counts. The chain combines TRBV11-2 with TRBJ2-2; unclear D gene. V was clipped by 1 base and J by 4 bases, with 7 bases between them. The CDR3 is made up of 14 amino acids. Per the germline V gene, CDR1 is SGHAT and CDR2 is FQNNGV. CDR3 nucleotide sequence: TGTGCCAGCAGCTTAGGCTATTCCACCGGGGAGCTGTTTTTT. It codes for CASSLGYSTGELFF.

The chain carries TRBV10-2 and TRBJ2-2, with a tentative D call TRBD2 (5 bases). V was shortened by 11 bases and J by 6 bases, with 25 bases between the two germline ends. CDR3 size: 16 residues. Germline values: CDR1 WSHSY, CDR2 SAAADI. The CDR3: CAGMPRTGSQAGELFF. CDR3 coding DNA: TGCGCCGGTATGCCCCGTACGGGAAGCCAGGCCGGGGAGCTGTTTTTT.

The V gene is TRBV13, the J gene TRBJ1-2, with unresolved D. The germline V and J ends were trimmed by 1 base and 7 bases, with 19 bases remaining between them. The CDR3 covers 16 residues. Germline lookup yields CDR1 PRHDT and CDR2 FYEKMQ (reference sequence). Here the CDR3 DNA reads TGTGCCAGCAGCTTAGATTTCCCCGAGGGCTGGGCTGGCTACACCTTC. This sequence encodes CASSLDFPEGWAGYTF. Complete variable domain (other parts from reference TRBV13 and TRBJ1-2): AAGVIQSPRHLIKEKRETATLKCYPIPRHDTVYWYQQGPGQDPQFLISFYEKMQSDKGSIPDRFSAQQFSDYHSELNMSSLELGDSALYFCASSLDFPEGWAGYTFGSGTRLTVV.

This clone is large. CDR3 protein: CASSLRGAGDRGGELFF. The CDR3 nucleotides read TGTGCCAGCAGCTTACGAGGGGCGGGAGATCGGGGCGGGGAGCTGTTTTTT. V is TRBV7-3 and J is TRBJ2-2; TRBD2 agrees at 7 bases. The V gene end was trimmed by 2 bases and the J gene end by 7 bases; junction bases not matched to a gene: 13. This CDR3 has 17 residues. Germline V CDR1 and CDR2: SGHTA, FQGTGA.

The J gene is TRBJ2-7, the V gene TRBV18, with D possibly called TRBD1 or TRBD2 (5 bases each). CDR3 length equals 16 residues. The V and J ends lost 3 bases and 1 base respectively, with 16 bases between them. Germline lookup yields CDR1 KGHSH and CDR2 LQKENI. The CDR3, as DNA: TGTGCCAGCTCACCCCGGGGCCAGTTGGGATCCTACGAGCAGTACTTC. Protein: CASSPRGQLGSYEQYF.

The chain uses TRBV5-1 and TRBJ2-7; 14 nucleotides agree with TRBD2. The V segment lost 4 bases and the J segment 3 bases; nucleotides outside the gene matches: 3. The CDR3 runs to 15 residues. Germline values: CDR1 SGHRS, CDR2 YFSETQ. CDR3 loop: CASSMGLAGVYEQYF. CDR3 coding DNA: TGCGCCAGCAGCATGGGACTAGCGGGGGTCTACGAGCAGTACTTC.

This clone was counted only a few times. This chain uses TRBV7-2 with TRBJ2-5; possible D gene TRBD1, 6 bases. V gave up 0 bases and J gave up 4 bases, with 15 bases separating them. Germline V gives CDR1 SGHTA, CDR2 FQGNSA. The CDR3 loop spans 16 amino acids. CDR3 protein: CASSLAGPRGGETQYF. In DNA form, the CDR3 reads TGTGCCAGCAGCTTAGCCGGGCCCAGGGGTGGAGAGACCCAGTACTTC.

The table lists this clone with a few counts. CDR3 sequence: CAWSVWGGTDTQYF. The CDR3 bases are TGTGCCTGGAGTGTGTGGGGGGGCACAGATACGCAGTATTTT. V and J are TRBV30 and TRBJ2-3, with D perhaps TRBD2 (6 bases). V shed 0 bases and J shed 1 base, with 8 bases lying between them. There are 14 residues in the CDR3. Germline values: CDR1 GTSNPN, CDR2 SVGIG (reference sequence).

This clone came up a few times. CDR3 sequence: CASSHLFQGTQYF. The CDR3 DNA sequence: TGCGCCAGCAGCCACCTCTTCCAGGGTACGCAGTATTTT. The chain couples TRBV4-1 to TRBJ2-3, with D possibly matching TRBD1 (5 bases). The CDR3 length is 13 residues. The V and J ends lost 3 bases and 8 bases respectively, with 12 bases between them. CDR1 and CDR2 (germline): MGHRA, YSYEKL.

This chain joins TRBV7-9 and TRBJ2-3; 9 bases are shared with TRBD2. V lost 1 base, J lost 9 bases, and 2 bases stayed unmatched. The CDR3 is made up of 13 amino acids. Per germline, CDR1 SEHNR and CDR2 FQNEAQ (reference sequence). The chain's CDR3 is CASSLELAGTQYF. In DNA, the CDR3 is TGTGCCAGCAGCTTAGAACTAGCGGGCACGCAGTATTTT.

The genes are TRBV10-1 and TRBJ2-1; TRBD2 is a possible D gene (6 bases). V was clipped by 0 bases and J by 7 bases, with 13 bases between them. The CDR3 sequence is 15 residues long. CDR1 and CDR2 from the germline V gene are WNHNN and SYGVQD (reference sequence). CDR3 sequence (DNA): TGCGCCAGCAGTGAGTCGCGACTAGTGAGTAATGAGCAGTTCTTC. As protein: CASSESRLVSNEQFF.

This clone was detected a few times. The rearrangement links TRBV2 to TRBJ2-2; D perhaps matches TRBD2 (5 bases). Germline values: CDR1 SNHLY, CDR2 FYNNEI. The V end was cut by 6 bases, the J end by 2 bases, with 13 bases between. The CDR3 runs to 15 residues. CDR3 sequence: CASSGEHINTGELFF. The CDR3 nucleotides read TGTGCCAGCAGCGGGGAACATATTAACACCGGGGAGCTGTTTTTT.

This clone was seen a handful of times. The rearrangement links TRBV14 to TRBJ1-4; maybe TRBD1 (5 bases). The CDR3 length is 13 residues. Germline CDR1 reads SGHDN; CDR2 reads FVKESK. The V end was cut by 4 bases, the J end by 11 bases, with 14 bases between. In nucleotides, the CDR3 is TGTGCCAGCAGCCTTGGACACCGACTTAAACTGTTTTTT. Encoded protein: CASSLGHRLKLFF.

This clone has just a few counts. This chain links TRBV28 with TRBJ1-3; 7 bases are a match to TRBD1. This CDR3 is built from 15 residues. Germline V gene lookup returns CDR1 MDHEN and CDR2 SYDVKM. Trimming removed 4 bases from V and 8 bases from J; junction bases left unmatched: 11. The CDR3 loop is CASSSATGQADTIYF. In DNA form, the CDR3 reads TGTGCCAGCAGTTCCGCGACAGGGCAGGCAGACACCATATATTTT.

For this clone: One end of the junction fails to match germline, which may point to a read error. The same CDR3 arises from other DNA sequences in this sample as well. The chain couples TRBV28 to TRBJ1-1; the D is unclear. The germline CDR1 and CDR2 sequences are MDHEN and SYDVKM. This CDR3 has 10 residues. In DNA, the CDR3 is TGTGCCAGCAGTTACACTGAAGCTTTTTTT. Translating gives CASSYTEAFF.

By proportion, this clone is large. This rearrangement joins TRBV13 to TRBJ2-5, with TRBD2 matching 11 bases. CDR1 is PRHDT, CDR2 FYEKMQ, per germline (reference sequence). The CDR3 runs 18 residues. The ends lost 6 bases at V and 2 bases at J; junction bases unmatched: 14. DNA of the CDR3: TGTGCCAGCAGTAAGGCGGCTAGCGGGAGGTGGGGGCAAGAGACCCAGTACTTC. Translated: CASSKAASGRWGQETQYF. Combining the CDR3 with reference TRBV13 and TRBJ2-5 gives the whole variable domain AAGVIQSPRHLIKEKRETATLKCYPIPRHDTVYWYQQGPGQDPQFLISFYEKMQSDKGSIPDRFSAQQFSDYHSELNMSSLELGDSALYFCASSKAASGRWGQETQYFGPGTRLLVL.

The chain uses TRBV10-2 and TRBJ1-1; D gene unclear. Trimming left V 6 bases short and J 4 bases short, with 12 bases between. The germline gives CDR1 WSHSY, CDR2 SAAADI. The CDR3 covers 13 residues. In DNA, the CDR3 is TGCGCCAGCAGCCCTGTCTCAGCCACTGAAGCTTTCTTT. This codes for CASSPVSATEAFF.

The chain is built from TRBV7-6 and TRBJ2-1; the D gene is possibly TRBD2 (5 bases). CDR3 length equals 13 residues. Per the germline V gene, CDR1 is SGHVS and CDR2 is FNYEAQ. V shed 1 base and J shed 10 bases, with 11 bases lying between them. The CDR3 is CASSLVPRREQFF. In DNA, the CDR3 is TGTGCCAGCAGCTTAGTCCCCAGGAGGGAGCAGTTCTTC.

The chain couples TRBV28 to TRBJ2-2, with D hard to call. This CDR3 region has 13 residues. Germline V gives CDR1 MDHEN, CDR2 SYDVKM. V dropped 5 bases and J dropped 6 bases, with 10 bases sitting between them. The CDR3 reads CASSKVLPGELFF. The DNA of the CDR3 is TGTGCCAGCAGTAAGGTCCTCCCCGGGGAGCTGTTTTTT.

The CDR3: CASSLSGNQPQHF. In DNA, the CDR3 is TGCGCCAGCAGCTTATCCGGCAATCAGCCCCAGCATTTT. This chain links TRBV5-1 with TRBJ1-5, with unresolved D. The CDR3 has 13 residues. Trimming removed 2 bases at V and 2 bases at J, with 5 bases between. The germline V gene encodes CDR1 SGHRS and CDR2 YFSETQ.

This clone was picked up a small number of times. The chain recombines TRBV19 with TRBJ2-1; the match to TRBD1 covers 10 bases. Germline V gene sequence: CDR1 LNHDA, CDR2 SQIVND (reference sequence). The CDR3 sequence is 15 residues long. Germline trimming cut 7 bases from V and 2 bases from J; bases unmatched to any gene: 5. CDR3 coding DNA: TGTGCCAGTACCCTGGACAGGGGGACCTACAATGAGCAGTTCTTC. It specifies CASTLDRGTYNEQFF.